This TCR beta chain originates from a study of blood T cell repertoires in COVID-19. The wider study: Researchers got acute and convalescent COVID-19 samples from the United States, Italy and Spain. The cDNA or gDNA used as material had been derived from T cells, B-cell-depleted T cells, or PBMCs.

Only in-frame clones appear in the TCRdb table, and some are missing; sequencing was by immunoSEQ multiplex PCR. The top ten hold 0.8% to 0.9% of the sample, which has around 470,000 clones, 89% seen once. Seattle-derived patients entered the study during active infection and were followed longitudinally. The V and J ends lost 1 base and 2 bases, in that order; junction bases with no gene match: 6. The CDR3 runs to 17 residues. CDR1 and CDR2 from the germline V gene are SGHRS and YFSETQ. The chain carries TRBV5-1 and TRBJ1-4, with 9 bases matching TRBD1. The sequenced sample consisted of peripheral blood. The sequence derives from a man aged 18 to 29 with COVID-19, enrolled during active disease. The CDR3 DNA follows: TGCGCCAGCAGCTTGACCGGACAGGGGCCGACTAATGAAAAACTGTTTTTT. This gives the protein CASSLTGQGPTNEKLFF.